The 16 T cell receptor beta chains presented below share a single source sample, sequenced in a study of blood T cell repertoires in COVID-19. TCRdb's copy holds only in-frame clones and misses some; the assay was immunoSEQ multiplex PCR. The sample lists approximately 290,000 clones; approximately 84% were seen once. Specimen: peripheral blood. The receptors here all came from a person aged 65-85 years with COVID-19, enrolled during active disease.

V usage is TRBV12-3 or TRBV12-4 and J usage is TRBJ1-1; D remains unclear. V lost 3 bases to trimming and J lost 6 bases, with 11 bases between them. The CDR3 length is 13 residues. The CDR3 reads CASSFVRLAEAFF. The CDR3 nucleotides are TGTGCCAGCAGTTTTGTCCGCCTAGCTGAAGCTTTCTTT.

V is TRBV10-3 and J is TRBJ1-1; D is ambiguous. V was pared by 10 bases and J by 0 bases, with 12 bases between. This CDR3 has 13 amino acids. The V gene's germline CDR1 is ENHRY and CDR2 SYGVKD. In DNA form, the CDR3 reads TGTGCCACCGCGACACGGCTGAACACTGAAGCTTTCTTT. Translation: CATATRLNTEAFF.

The J gene is TRBJ1-5, the V gene TRBV2; no definite D call. Trimming shortened V by 2 bases and J by 3 bases, and 8 bases separated the two germline ends. Looked up from germline, CDR1 is SNHLY and CDR2 is FYNNEI. The length of the CDR3 is 14 residues. The CDR3 DNA is TGTGCCAGCAGTGAATCCAGGTCCAATCAGCCCCAGCATTTT. Its protein is CASSESRSNQPQHF.

The chain couples TRBV5-1 to TRBJ2-5; TRBD2 might be the D (6 bases). V was cut by 6 bases and J by 5 bases, with 23 bases left in between. The germline gives CDR1 SGHRS, CDR2 YFSETQ. This CDR3 contains 16 residues. The CDR3 is CASNSLGGMVGETQYF. The CDR3 DNA is TGCGCCAGCAACTCGTTGGGCGGGATGGTTGGGGAGACCCAGTACTTC.

This clone is a singleton in its sample. The genes are TRBV16 and TRBJ2-5, with TRBD1 matching 10 bases. Germline trimming cut 2 bases from V and 1 base from J; bases unmatched to any gene: 4. The CDR3 has 16 residues. The germline gives CDR1 KGHSY, CDR2 FQNENV. The CDR3 protein is CASSQGTGAPQETQYF. CDR3 DNA: TGTGCCAGCAGCCAAGGGACAGGGGCTCCCCAAGAGACCCAGTACTTC.

The V gene is TRBV5-6, the J gene TRBJ2-7; no firm D call. This CDR3 spans 12 amino acids. The germline V gene has CDR1 SGHDT and CDR2 YYEEEE. Trimming shortened V by 2 bases and J by 1 base, and 4 bases separated the two germline ends. CDR3 DNA: TGTGCCAGCAGCTTTGAGTCCTACGAGCAGTACTTC. Translated, it gives CASSFESYEQYF.

The rearrangement uses TRBV5-4 and TRBJ1-3; 8 nucleotides align to TRBD1. V lost 7 bases to trimming and J lost 4 bases; unmatched junction nucleotides: 10. The CDR3 is made up of 15 amino acids. Germline assignment: CDR1 SGHNT and CDR2 YYREEE (reference sequence). The CDR3 nucleotides are TGTGCCAGCGGGGCAGGACAGGGAGCCGGAAACACCATATATTTT. Translating gives CASGAGQGAGNTIYF.

This clone appeared once. This rearrangement joins TRBV19 to TRBJ1-2; no reliable D call. CDR1 is LNHDA, CDR2 SQIVND, per germline (reference sequence). The CDR3 length is 15 residues. V lost 7 bases, J lost 1 base, and 16 bases lay in between. The CDR3 sequence: CASTPFERYNYGYTF. The CDR3 DNA sequence: TGTGCCAGTACCCCTTTCGAGCGGTATAACTATGGCTACACCTTC. Full variable domain (rest looked up from reference TRBV19 and TRBJ1-2): DGGITQSPKYLFRKEGQNVTLSCEQNLNHDAMYWYRQDPGQGLRLIYYSQIVNDFQKGDIAEGYSVSREKKESFPLTVTSAQKNPTAFYLCASTPFERYNYGYTFGSGTRLTVV.

The chain has TRBV5-1 and TRBJ1-1; 7 bases are shared with TRBD1. The CDR3 extends over 13 amino acids. With V trimmed by 4 bases and J by 3 bases, 3 bases remained unmatched. The germline V gene encodes CDR1 SGHRS and CDR2 YFSETQ. The CDR3 bases are TGCGCCAGCAGCGAAGGGACAGACACTGAAGCTTTCTTT. This codes for CASSEGTDTEAFF.

The chain uses TRBV9 and TRBJ2-3; 8 positions agree with TRBD2. V was pared by 4 bases and J by 5 bases, with 12 bases of the junction left unmatched. Germline CDR1 and CDR2: SGDLS and YYNGEE. The CDR3 covers 16 residues. The CDR3, as DNA: TGTGCCAGCAGCCCCCGGGATAGCGGGGTGGGAGATACGCAGTATTTT. Translation gives CASSPRDSGVGDTQYF.

The chain carries TRBV19 and TRBJ2-7, with 10 bases identical to TRBD1. V dropped 5 bases and J dropped 6; count of bases not matched to a gene: 10. Germline V CDR1 and CDR2: LNHDA, SQIVND (reference sequence). CDR3 size: 15 residues. The CDR3 DNA reads TGTGCCAGTAGTTCGACAGGGGGCGTTTTGGGCGAGCAGTACTTC. Translated: CASSSTGGVLGEQYF.

The chain is built from TRBV4-1 and TRBJ2-5, with no clear D. Germline V gene lookup returns CDR1 MGHRA and CDR2 YSYEKL. V was cut by 0 bases and J by 1 base, with 6 bases left in between. There are 14 residues in the CDR3. CDR3 residues: CASSQDAGQETQYF. CDR3 nucleotides: TGCGCCAGCAGCCAAGACGCAGGCCAAGAGACCCAGTACTTC.

J is TRBJ2-3 and V is TRBV2; D is unresolved. This CDR3 has 13 residues. Germline V CDR1 and CDR2: SNHLY, FYNNEI. The V gene lost 7 bases and the J gene lost 0 bases, with 8 bases spanning the gap. The CDR3 loop is CASKQRSTDTQYF. The CDR3 region has the DNA TGTGCCAGCAAACAGAGAAGCACAGATACGCAGTATTTT.

This rearrangement joins TRBV27 to TRBJ1-4; the match to TRBD1 covers 10 bases. Germline values: CDR1 MNHEY, CDR2 SMNVEV (reference sequence). The trim removed 3 bases at V and 7 bases at J, leaving 2 bases unmatched. CDR3 length: 14 residues. DNA for the CDR3: TGTGCCAGCAGTTTGGACAGGGGGTCTGAAAAACTGTTTTTT. Residues: CASSLDRGSEKLFF. The variable domain in full, with the rest retrieved from reference TRBV27 and TRBJ1-4, is EAQVTQNPRYLITVTGKKLTVTCSQNMNHEYMSWYRQDPGLGLRQIYYSMNVEVTDKGDVPEGYKVSRKEKRNFPLILESPSPNQTSLYFCASSLDRGSEKLFFGSGTQLSVL.

The chain combines TRBV3-1 (or the pseudogene TRBV3-2) with TRBJ2-7; possibly TRBD2 for D (5 bases). The CDR3 is made up of 18 amino acids. Germline V gives CDR1 LGHDT, CDR2 YNNKEL (reference sequence). V was pared by 1 base and J by 4 bases, with 23 bases between. The CDR3 spells CASSQVSRRGPTKYEQYF. In DNA, the CDR3 is TGTGCCAGCAGCCAAGTTTCACGGAGAGGGCCAACTAAATACGAGCAGTACTTC.

The CDR3 region is CASSFAPDSISPLHF. The CDR3 nucleotides are TGTGCCAGCAGTTTCGCCCCGGACAGCATATCTCCCCTCCACTTT. The J gene is TRBJ1-6, the V gene TRBV27; D is possibly TRBD1 (6 bases). Per the germline V gene, CDR1 is MNHEY and CDR2 is SMNVEV (reference sequence). The germline V and J ends were trimmed by 3 bases and 13 bases, with 19 bases remaining between them. The CDR3 length is 15 residues.